This T cell receptor beta chain was recovered during a study of tumor-infiltrating lymphocytes in primary liver carcinoma. Study overall: Staging placed the tumors at T1-T3 N0M0, and they measured about 4 to 11 cm across. Roughly 3.5 to 7.5 million productive TCRbeta reads were obtained per sample, with similar numbers across tissue types. Study-level points and caveats: Found in all five tumor regions were only about 7.5-25% of top clones.

Of note for this clonotype: The antigen remains unidentified.

Each 20-30 mg portion of unsorted bulk tissue served as the source for co-extraction of RNA and DNA. The ends were cut back, 6 bases at V and 0 bases at J, with 16 bases in the middle. The CDR3 is made up of 15 amino acids. Germline V lookup: CDR1 SGHRS, CDR2 YFSETQ. The input was roughly 0.5 ug total RNA; TCR beta cDNA was made from it with a constant-region primer. ARM-PCR was slightly modified, and three nested multiplex PCR rounds with it gave rise to the TCR beta libraries. Two initial PCR rounds of about 11 cycles each paired TRBV1-TRBV30 forward primers with a C-beta reverse primer. TCRdb redid the calling of the multiplex PCR reads with MiXCR, one entry per CDR3 protein. The table lists tens of thousands of distinct CDR3 sequences, about 80% of them singletons.

The sequencing input was liver tumor tissue from sampling region 2. The subset is: tumor region T2, inferior pole. The TCR comes from a man aged 40-50 years with primary liver carcinoma and hepatitis B virus infection. The gene calls are TRBV5-1 and TRBJ2-7, with a weak D call TRBD1 (5 bases). CDR3: CASIQPPTASYEQYF. In DNA form, the CDR3 reads TGCGCCAGCATCCAACCACCGACAGCCTCCTACGAGCAGTACTTC.